Each of the 32 T cell receptor beta chains below was sequenced from the same sample in a study of shared clonotypes between healthy human individuals. The data were produced by immunoSEQ multiplex PCR, yet TCRdb's version contains in-frame clones alone and is incomplete. This sample has more than 1.2 million clones, with approximately 98.5% found just once. The sample taken for sequencing was naive CD4+ T cells sorted from blood. Subset specified: CD45RA+ positively selected. The receptors come from a man in his thirties or forties in good health.

V usage is TRBV6-5 and J usage is TRBJ2-7; unclear D gene. CDR1 MNHEY and CDR2 SVGAGI come from the germline V gene. This CDR3 is 13 amino acids long. The V and J ends lost 5 bases and 3 bases respectively, with 11 bases between them. The DNA for the CDR3 is TGTGCCAGCAGTCGTACCCTGGGCTACGAGCAGTACTTC. It encodes CASSRTLGYEQYF.

The CDR3 DNA follows: TGTGCCAGCAGCTTAGGTGTAGCACTTAACACTGAAGCTTTCTTT. It codes for CASSLGVALNTEAFF. The chain has TRBV7-2 and TRBJ1-1; D ambiguous. Trimming cost V 1 base and J 2 bases, with 11 bases left between them. The CDR3 consists of 15 residues. Germline values: CDR1 SGHTA, CDR2 FQGNSA.

The J gene is TRBJ2-7, the V gene TRBV10-3; D is undetermined. Germline CDR1 reads ENHRY; CDR2 reads SYGVKD. This CDR3 contains 14 residues. V lost 7 bases and J 0 bases, leaving 13 bases between the germline ends. CDR3 sequence reads: CAIKTTKSSYEQYF. The CDR3, as DNA: TGTGCCATCAAAACTACGAAGAGCTCCTACGAGCAGTACTTC.

This chain connects TRBV27 to TRBJ2-1; the D gene is possibly TRBD1 (5 bases). With 3 bases removed from V and 7 bases from J, the gap between germline ends came to 16 bases. The CDR3 spans 15 residues. Germline lookup yields CDR1 MNHEY and CDR2 SMNVEV (reference sequence). The CDR3 protein is CASSFSGFYGNEQFF. CDR3 nucleotide sequence: TGTGCCAGCAGTTTTTCAGGGTTTTATGGGAATGAGCAGTTCTTC.

The chain uses TRBV18 and TRBJ1-2; D is unresolved. V lost 3 bases and J 6 bases, leaving 11 bases between the germline ends. The germline V gene encodes CDR1 KGHSH and CDR2 LQKENI. The CDR3 is made up of 13 amino acids. CDR3 protein: CASSPIRADGYTF. DNA for the CDR3: TGTGCCAGCTCACCGATCAGAGCAGATGGCTACACCTTC.

The chain uses TRBV16 and TRBJ1-2, with D possibly matching TRBD1 (5 bases). The germline V and J ends were trimmed by 1 base and 3 bases, with 15 bases remaining between them. From germline, CDR1 is KGHSY and CDR2 FQNENV. The CDR3 spans 16 residues. The CDR3 DNA sequence: TGTGCCAGCAGCCAATGGGGAGGGACCCCCGACTATGGCTACACCTTC. Its translation is CASSQWGGTPDYGYTF.

This clone was observed once. The J gene is TRBJ2-5, the V gene TRBV18; the match to TRBD2 covers 12 bases. The length of the CDR3 is 17 residues. Germline V gene data show CDR1 as KGHSH and CDR2 as LQKENI. The V gene end was trimmed by 3 bases and the J gene end by 3 bases; junction bases not matched to a gene: 8. The CDR3 loop is CASSPTLAGGNKETQYF. The CDR3 DNA follows: TGTGCCAGCTCACCGACCCTAGCGGGAGGGAATAAAGAGACCCAGTACTTC.

The CDR3 region is CASSDRAGSGNTIYF. In DNA form, the CDR3 reads TGTGCCAGCAGTGACAGGGCCGGCTCTGGAAACACCATATATTTT. This chain joins TRBV2 and TRBJ1-3; weak D call: TRBD1 (5 bases). Trimming shortened V by 3 bases and J by 0 bases, and 9 bases separated the two germline ends. Germline V gene sequence: CDR1 SNHLY, CDR2 FYNNEI. There are 15 residues in the CDR3.

The rearrangement joins TRBV5-1 to TRBJ2-1; D possibly corresponds to TRBD1 (6 bases). Germline CDR1 and CDR2: SGHRS and YFSETQ. Trimming stripped 0 bases from V and 7 bases from J, with 14 bases between. The CDR3 spans 15 residues. The CDR3, as DNA: TGCGCCAGCAGCTTGGTGCAGGGGAGTCTAAATGAGCAGTTCTTC. Translating it yields CASSLVQGSLNEQFF.

This rearrangement joins TRBV5-5 to TRBJ2-3, with D possibly matching TRBD1 (7 bases). The CDR3 runs 14 residues. V shed 5 bases and J shed 4 bases, with 14 bases lying between them. CDR1 and CDR2 from the germline V gene are SGHKS and YYEKEE (reference sequence). The CDR3 DNA follows: TGTGCCAGCAGTCAAGACAGGGAGGCAGATACGCAGTATTTT. It yields the protein CASSQDREADTQYF.

The chain uses TRBV5-1 and TRBJ2-7, with 10 bases aligning to TRBD2. CDR3 size: 17 residues. With V trimmed by 3 bases and J by 0 bases, 9 bases remained unmatched. Looked up from germline, CDR1 is SGHRS and CDR2 is YFSETQ. CDR3 in amino acids: CASSYGLAAVSSYEQYF. CDR3 coding DNA: TGCGCCAGCAGCTACGGACTAGCGGCTGTTAGCTCCTACGAGCAGTACTTC.

V usage is TRBV5-1 and J usage is TRBJ2-7; D is tentatively TRBD1 or TRBD2 (5 bases each). The CDR3 consists of 15 residues. Germline assignment: CDR1 SGHRS and CDR2 YFSETQ. The V end lost 0 bases, the J end lost 3 bases, and 13 bases lay between the germline ends. CDR3 DNA: TGCGCCAGCAGCTTGGCCGGGACCTACAACTACGAGCAGTACTTC. Protein product: CASSLAGTYNYEQYF.

V and J are TRBV6-5 and TRBJ2-7; D unresolved. The CDR3 consists of 14 residues. V was pared by 10 bases and J by 2 bases, with 18 bases between. The germline V gene encodes CDR1 MNHEY and CDR2 SVGAGI. Here the CDR3 reads CATKGSALTYEQYF. Written as DNA, the CDR3 is TGTGCCACCAAAGGGTCGGCACTAACCTACGAGCAGTACTTC.

With regard to this clone: An end of the junction differs from the germline gene, which may be a read error. The genes are TRBV4-1 and TRBJ2-2; 10 nucleotides line up with TRBD2. Germline V gene lookup returns CDR1 MGHRA and CDR2 YSYEKL. The CDR3 has 15 residues. CDR3 DNA: TGCGCCAGCCGCCAGGGACTAGCGAGGACCGGGGAGCTGTTTTTT. Protein product: CASRQGLARTGELFF.

The chain combines TRBV5-1 with TRBJ2-7; 10 bases are a match to TRBD1. In germline, CDR1 is SGHRS, CDR2 YFSETQ. The V gene end was trimmed by 7 bases and the J gene end by 6 bases; junction bases not matched to a gene: 10. The CDR3 covers 14 residues. The CDR3 bases are TGCGCCAGCGGGACAGGGGCGGTCTTGGCCGAGCAGTACTTC. Translating gives CASGTGAVLAEQYF.

The rearrangement links TRBV5-4 to TRBJ1-2; TRBD1 matches 11 bases. V lost 4 bases and J lost 4; bases outside the gene matches: 3. This CDR3 is 14 amino acids long. Per germline, CDR1 SGHNT and CDR2 YYREEE (reference sequence). The chain's CDR3 is CASSPGQGAYGYTF. The CDR3 DNA reads as TGTGCCAGCAGCCCCGGACAGGGGGCCTATGGCTACACCTTC. The entire variable domain, with the rest obtained from reference TRBV5-4 and TRBJ1-2, is as follows: ETGVTQSPTHLIKTRGQQVTLRCSSQSGHNTVSWYQQALGQGPQFIFQYYREEENGRGNFPPRFSGLQFPNYSSELNVNALELDDSALYLCASSPGQGAYGYTFGSGTRLTVV.

This clone has just one count. The chain joins TRBV25-1 to TRBJ2-2, with D tentatively TRBD1 or TRBD2 (5 bases each). Trimming took off 8 bases at V and 4 bases at J, with 17 bases between the two ends. CDR3 length equals 15 residues. Germline CDR1 is MGHDK and CDR2 is SYGVNS. The CDR3, as DNA: TGTGCCAGCCGTGGGTGGGGGAGTTCCACCGGGGAGCTGTTTTTT. The encoded protein is CASRGWGSSTGELFF.

V gene TRBV9 combines with J gene TRBJ2-7, with D hard to call. This CDR3 is 16 amino acids long. Germline CDR1 reads SGDLS; CDR2 reads YYNGEE. V was cut by 4 bases and J by 3 bases, with 20 bases left in between. The CDR3 sequence is CASSPSKGSVLYEQYF. The DNA for the CDR3 is TGTGCCAGCAGCCCTTCCAAGGGTTCAGTACTCTACGAGCAGTACTTC.

The DNA for the CDR3 is TGCGCCAGCAGCTTGTTACACTTCCCTACTTCCACAGATACGCAGTATTTT. Translating it yields CASSLLHFPTSTDTQYF. This rearrangement joins TRBV5-1 to TRBJ2-3, with D uncertain. The CDR3 totals 17 residues. Germline CDR1 is SGHRS and CDR2 is YFSETQ. Trimming cost V 1 base and J 2 bases, with 17 bases left between them.

The rearrangement links TRBV5-1 to TRBJ2-1; 11 bases line up with TRBD2. CDR1 SGHRS and CDR2 YFSETQ come from the germline V gene. This CDR3 comprises 15 residues. With 3 bases clipped from V and 6 bases from J, the junction kept 5 bases outside the gene matches. CDR3 DNA sequence: TGCGCCAGCAGCTGGGGACTAGCGGAGACCAATGAGCAGTTCTTC. This gives the protein CASSWGLAETNEQFF.

This sequence joins TRBV5-1 and TRBJ2-1, with 11 positions matching TRBD1. The CDR3 runs 16 residues. V dropped 3 bases and J dropped 10; count of bases not matched to a gene: 12. Germline V gene data show CDR1 as SGHRS and CDR2 as YFSETQ. The DNA for the CDR3 is TGCGCCAGCAGCTACCGGACAGGGGGCGGCCAGGGAGAGCAGTTCTTC. It yields the protein CASSYRTGGGQGEQFF.

V gene TRBV28 combines with J gene TRBJ1-5, with D unclear. CDR1 and CDR2 from the germline V gene are MDHEN and SYDVKM. V lost 3 bases and J 2 bases, leaving 8 bases between the germline ends. CDR3 length: 14 residues. The CDR3 nucleotides read TGTGCCAGCAGTTTGGCAACAGGCAATCAGCCCCAGCATTTT. Its translation is CASSLATGNQPQHF.

Concerning this clone: The sample has other DNA sequences that encode this CDR3 too. The chain has TRBV5-1 and TRBJ1-4; no clear D. This CDR3 region has 15 residues. CDR1 is SGHRS and CDR2 is YFSETQ in the germline V gene. V was clipped by 2 bases and J by 0 bases, with 8 bases between them. The CDR3 DNA reads TGCGCCAGCAGCTTAGCGGGCGCAACTAATGAAAAACTGTTTTTT. It specifies CASSLAGATNEKLFF.

This chain connects TRBV15 to TRBJ2-3; D may be TRBD1 (6 bases). Trimming left V 1 base short and J 5 bases short, with 16 bases between. Germline loops: CDR1 LNHNV, CDR2 YYDKDF (reference sequence). CDR3 length equals 16 residues. In DNA form, the CDR3 reads TGTGCCACCAGCAGAGCACAGGGAGCTAGGGGAGATACGCAGTATTTT. This codes for CATSRAQGARGDTQYF.

The J gene is TRBJ1-2, the V gene TRBV5-4; tentatively, D is TRBD1 (5 bases). Germline values: CDR1 SGHNT, CDR2 YYREEE (reference sequence). This CDR3 spans 13 amino acids. V shed 4 bases and J shed 8 bases, with 15 bases lying between them. The DNA for the CDR3 is TGTGCCAGCAGCGTAGGTCGGGGGGACGGCTACACCTTC. As protein: CASSVGRGDGYTF.

V usage is TRBV10-3 and J usage is TRBJ2-1, with no clear D. Germline values: CDR1 ENHRY, CDR2 SYGVKD. V gave up 4 bases and J gave up 4 bases, with 11 bases separating them. CDR3 length: 14 amino acids. The CDR3 here is CAISVNTYYNEQFF. The CDR3 region has the DNA TGTGCCATCAGTGTCAACACTTATTACAATGAGCAGTTCTTC.

The CDR3, as DNA: TGCGCCAGCAGCACCGCCGGGACTAGCGGGAGTGGTGGGGCAGATACGCAGTATTTT. It specifies CASSTAGTSGSGGADTQYF. The chain joins TRBV5-1 to TRBJ2-3, with 14 bases lining up with TRBD2. The V gene's germline CDR1 is SGHRS and CDR2 YFSETQ. V lost 4 bases to trimming and J lost 4 bases; unmatched junction nucleotides: 14. The CDR3 extends over 19 amino acids.

The CDR3 bases are TGTGCCAGCAGCGTAAGTGTCACCACCTACGAGCAGTACTTC. Its translation: CASSVSVTTYEQYF. This sequence joins TRBV9 and TRBJ2-7, with D hard to call. The V gene's germline CDR1 is SGDLS and CDR2 YYNGEE. The CDR3 runs 14 residues. The V end was cut by 1 base, the J end by 2 bases, with 10 bases between. The entire variable domain, with the rest obtained from reference TRBV9 and TRBJ2-7, is as follows: DSGVTQTPKHLITATGQRVTLRCSPRSGDLSVYWYQQSLDQGLQFLIQYYNGEERAKGNILERFSAQQFPDLHSELNLSSLELGDSALYFCASSVSVTTYEQYFGPGTRLTVT.

The chain employs TRBV15 and TRBJ1-1; D is possibly TRBD1 (5 bases). Germline V gene lookup returns CDR1 LNHNV and CDR2 YYDKDF (reference sequence). The CDR3 loop spans 13 amino acids. The ends were cut back, 1 base at V and 4 bases at J, with 7 bases in the middle. CDR3 loop: CATSRVGTTEAFF. CDR3 DNA: TGTGCCACCAGCAGAGTTGGGACCACTGAAGCTTTCTTT.

CDR3 sequence: CASSRPGTGSSYNEQFF. CDR3 DNA sequence: TGTGCCAGCAGCCGTCCCGGGACAGGGAGCTCCTACAATGAGCAGTTCTTC. The chain has TRBV28 and TRBJ2-1, with TRBD1 matching over 9 bases. The CDR3 is 17 residues long. The trim removed 6 bases at V and 0 bases at J, leaving 9 bases unmatched. Germline CDR1 is MDHEN and CDR2 is SYDVKM.

The gene calls are TRBV10-3 and TRBJ1-5; perhaps TRBD1 as D (6 bases). Germline CDR1 is ENHRY and CDR2 is SYGVKD. The CDR3 has 17 amino acids. The V end was cut by 2 bases, the J end by 5 bases, with 19 bases between. CDR3 nucleotides: TGTGCCATCAGTGAGGCTTACAGGGCCTCCGGGGATCAGCCCCAGCATTTT. Translating gives CAISEAYRASGDQPQHF.

The chain recombines TRBV4-3 with TRBJ1-4, with a possible D match to TRBD1 (5 bases). This CDR3 has 16 amino acids. V shed 4 bases and J shed 0 bases, with 12 bases lying between them. Germline CDR1 reads LGHNA; CDR2 reads YSLEER. In DNA, the CDR3 is TGCGCCAGCAGCCCCGGGGCGGGGGCAACTAATGAAAAACTGTTTTTT. It specifies CASSPGAGATNEKLFF.